Below, 11 T cell receptor beta chains from the same sample are listed, as sequenced in a study of T cells expressing NK-cell markers. TCRdb re-analyzed the 5' RACE reads; it lists each CDR3 protein once, without DNA. The specimen's table records roughly 430,000 distinct CDR3 sequences. What was sequenced was blood T cells: a sorted CD56 or NKG2C T cell subset, CD4+ or CD8+ T cells, or bulk PBMC T cells (not recorded which). Receptors were obtained from a woman between 18 and 70 years old in good health.

The J gene is TRBJ2-7, the V gene TRBV12-3 or TRBV12-4; the TRBD1 assignment by TCRdb is unverifiable without DNA. The CDR3 is made up of 15 amino acids. The CDR3: CASSFWRGGRFEQYF.

The chain joins TRBV12-3 or TRBV12-4 to TRBJ1-4. The CDR3 sequence is 14 residues long. The CDR3 protein is CASSRGGLNEKLFF.

V is TRBV29-1 and J is TRBJ2-1; TCRdb picks TRBD2, but there is no DNA to check that call. Germline loops: CDR1 SQVTM, CDR2 ANQGSEA. The CDR3 loop spans 14 amino acids. This chain's CDR3 is CSELAGGPGGEQFF.

The V and J genes are TRBV9 and TRBJ1-5; TCRdb's assignment of TRBD1 cannot be checked, as there is no DNA. The CDR3 is made up of 17 amino acids. Germline assignment: CDR1 SGDLS and CDR2 YYNGEE. The chain's CDR3 is CASSVVLKGTGGQPQHF.

The chain carries TRBV10-3 and TRBJ2-5; the D call of TRBD1 rests on TCRdb alone, since no DNA is present to check it. The CDR3 sequence is 15 residues long. Germline CDR1 is ENHRY and CDR2 is SYGVKD. This chain's CDR3 is CAISAGQGASETQYF.

The chain employs TRBV5-6 and TRBJ2-7; TCRdb calls TRBD1, which cannot be checked without DNA. CDR1 and CDR2 from the germline V gene are SGHDT and YYEEEE. CDR3 length: 11 amino acids. CDR3 sequence: CASSLEGQPLF.

This rearrangement joins TRBV12-3 or TRBV12-4 to TRBJ1-5; TCRdb designates TRBD1, a call that cannot be tested without DNA. This CDR3 region has 14 residues. CDR3 sequence: CASNLGPSNQPQHF.

The chain employs TRBV10-3 and TRBJ2-1; as DNA is missing, the TRBD1 call by TCRdb cannot be tested. The CDR3 totals 13 residues. Germline V gene data show CDR1 as ENHRY and CDR2 as SYGVKD. This CDR3 is CAISRDGNNEQFF.

The CDR3 protein is CASSLSARVGSPLHF. The chain joins TRBV27 to TRBJ1-6. Per germline, CDR1 MNHEY and CDR2 SMNVEV (reference sequence). The CDR3 sequence is 15 residues long.

The rearrangement uses TRBV5-6 and TRBJ2-3. The germline V gene encodes CDR1 SGHDT and CDR2 YYEEEE. The CDR3 totals 14 residues. The CDR3 sequence is CASSSTPSSDTQYF.

The rearrangement links TRBV5-1 to TRBJ2-1; there is no DNA to check the TCRdb D call of TRBD1. The CDR3 loop spans 14 amino acids. CDR1 SGHRS and CDR2 YFSETQ come from the germline V gene. The CDR3 loop is CASTSGTDNNEQFF.